This T cell receptor beta chain was profiled in a study of blood T cell repertoires in COVID-19. Using immunoSEQ multiplex PCR, the repertoire was profiled, and TCRdb retains in-frame clones only, with some absent. The table lists 150,000 to 200,000 clones, about four fifths of them singletons, with 10% to 15% in the top ten. Per germline, CDR1 MGHRA and CDR2 YSYEKL. V was shortened by 4 bases and J by 2 bases, with 15 bases between the two germline ends. The CDR3 extends over 15 amino acids. The receptor comes from an elderly woman with COVID-19, enrolled during active disease. Sequencing was performed on peripheral blood. V is TRBV4-1 and J is TRBJ2-7, with D maybe TRBD1 (5 bases). CDR3 amino acids: CASSRIQGLPYEQYF. The CDR3 coding sequence is TGCGCCAGCAGCCGAATTCAGGGCCTACCCTACGAGCAGTACTTC.